The clone carrying this T cell receptor beta chain occurred a few times. Antigen: not known. The data were obtained in a study of T cell repertoires in cytomegalovirus infection. From the reads, TCRdb called clonotypes with MiXCR, one entry per CDR3 protein. The sample holds more than 300,000 distinct CDR3 sequences, around a third seen once. There are 14 residues in the CDR3. The germline gives CDR1 MNHEY, CDR2 SVGEGT. V was shortened by 6 bases and J by 2 bases, with 11 bases between the two germline ends. The chain has TRBV6-2 or TRBV6-3 and TRBJ2-1; the D is unclear. The source was cultured PBMCs, collected from culture after CMV antigen stimulation. This TCR came from a human donor in good health (CMV status not recorded). Some clones in this sample may be carry-over from other donors' samples. CDR3 DNA: TGTGCCAGCAGAAGGCGGACGGCCTACAATGAGCAGTTCTTC. Residues: CASRRRTAYNEQFF.